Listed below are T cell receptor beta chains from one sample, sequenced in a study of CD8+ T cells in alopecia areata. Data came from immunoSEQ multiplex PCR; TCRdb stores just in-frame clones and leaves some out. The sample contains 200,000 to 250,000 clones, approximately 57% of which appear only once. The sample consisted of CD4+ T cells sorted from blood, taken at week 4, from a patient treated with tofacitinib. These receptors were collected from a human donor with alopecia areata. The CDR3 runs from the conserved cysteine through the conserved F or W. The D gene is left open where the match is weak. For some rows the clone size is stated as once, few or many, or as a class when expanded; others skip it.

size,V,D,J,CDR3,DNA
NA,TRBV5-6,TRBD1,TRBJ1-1,CASSLPLTGGDAFF,TGTGCCAGCAGCTTGCCCCTTACAGGGGGCGATGCTTTCTTT
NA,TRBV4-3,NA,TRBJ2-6,CASSQVGAGGSGANVLTF,TGCGCCAGCAGCCAAGTGGGAGCCGGGGGCTCTGGGGCCAACGTCCTGACTTTC
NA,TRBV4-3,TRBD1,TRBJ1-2,CASSRDRRTYGYTF,TGCGCCAGCAGCCGGGACAGGCGAACCTATGGCTACACCTTC
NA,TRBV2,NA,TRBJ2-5,CASSERGVPELATQYF,TGTGCCAGCAGTGAACGGGGCGTCCCTGAATTGGCGACCCAGTACTTC
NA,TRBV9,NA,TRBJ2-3,CASSDHGTRSTDTQYF,TGTGCCAGCAGCGACCACGGGACACGGTCTACAGATACGCAGTATTTT
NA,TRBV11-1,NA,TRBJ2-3,CASSFRRVSGTDTQYF,TGTGCCAGCAGCTTTAGAAGAGTATCGGGCACAGATACGCAGTATTTT
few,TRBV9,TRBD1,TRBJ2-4,CASSPGTGPNIQYF,TGTGCCAGCAGCCCCGGGACAGGGCCAAACATTCAGTACTTC
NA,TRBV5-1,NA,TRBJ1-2,CASSFDGAYGYTF,TGCGCCAGCAGCTTCGACGGAGCCTATGGCTACACCTTC
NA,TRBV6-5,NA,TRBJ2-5,CASSYFLGETQYF,TGTGCCAGCAGTTACTTTCTCGGCGAGACCCAGTACTTC
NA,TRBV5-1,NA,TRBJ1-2,CASSEDKYGYTF,TGCGCCAGCAGCGAAGACAAGTATGGCTACACCTTC
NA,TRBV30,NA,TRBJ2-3,CAWSVRDGYTDTQYF,TGTGCCTGGAGTGTTAGGGACGGCTACACAGATACGCAGTATTTT
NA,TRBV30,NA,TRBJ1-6,CAWIQGGSYNSPLHF,TGTGCCTGGATTCAGGGCGGCTCCTATAATTCACCCCTCCACTTT
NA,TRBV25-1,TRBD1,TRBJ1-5,CASRGQGDDQPQHF,TGTGCCAGCAGGGGACAGGGGGATGATCAGCCCCAGCATTTT
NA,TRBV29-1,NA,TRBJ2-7,CSVARVSQPYEQYF,TGCAGCGTCGCCCGGGTGAGCCAGCCCTACGAGCAGTACTTC
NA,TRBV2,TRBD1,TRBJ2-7,CASRDRSSYEQYF,TGTGCCAGCCGGGACAGGAGCTCCTACGAGCAGTACTTC
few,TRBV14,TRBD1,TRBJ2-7,CASSRQGSYEQYF,TGTGCCAGCAGTCGACAGGGATCCTACGAGCAGTACTTC
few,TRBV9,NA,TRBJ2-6,CASSVAGGSSGANVLTF,TGTGCCAGCAGCGTAGCGGGCGGCAGCTCTGGGGCCAACGTCCTGACTTTC
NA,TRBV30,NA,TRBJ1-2,CAWSRGQTANYGYTF,TGTGCCTGGAGCCGGGGGCAAACGGCTAACTATGGCTACACCTTC
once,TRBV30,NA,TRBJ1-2,CARDGAYGYTF,TGTGCCAGAGACGGAGCCTATGGCTACACCTTC
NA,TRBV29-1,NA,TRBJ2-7,CSVLRDLGRVEQYF,TGCAGCGTTCTGAGGGACTTAGGACGGGTCGAGCAGTACTTC
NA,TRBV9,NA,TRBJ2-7,CASSVSWDTAYEQYF,TGTGCCAGCAGCGTAAGCTGGGACACCGCCTACGAGCAGTACTTC
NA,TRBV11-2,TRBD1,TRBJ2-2,CASSPRDSYTGELFF,TGTGCCAGCAGCCCCCGGGACAGCTACACCGGGGAGCTGTTTTTT
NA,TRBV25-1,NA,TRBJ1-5,CASSPSLSNQPQHF,TGTGCCAGCAGCCCTAGCCTTAGCAATCAGCCCCAGCATTTT
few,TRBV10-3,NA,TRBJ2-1,CAISEVQVGNEQFF,TGTGCCATCAGTGAGGTCCAGGTGGGGAATGAGCAGTTCTTC
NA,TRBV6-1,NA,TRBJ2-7,CASRGGTGIGYEQYF,TGTGCCAGCAGGGGAGGGACAGGAATTGGGTACGAGCAGTACTTC
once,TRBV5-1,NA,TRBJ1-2,CASSLGQDGEPYTF,TGCGCCAGCAGCTTGGGGCAGGACGGGGAGCCCTACACCTTC
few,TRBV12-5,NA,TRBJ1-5,CASGLNQPQHF,TGTGCTAGTGGTTTGAATCAGCCCCAGCATTTT
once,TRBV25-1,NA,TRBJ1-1,CASRRTKTEAFF,TGTGCCAGCAGAAGGACAAAGACTGAAGCTTTCTTT
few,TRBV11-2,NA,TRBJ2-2,CASSPGTNTGELFF,TGTGCCAGCAGCCCCGGGACTAACACCGGGGAGCTGTTTTTT
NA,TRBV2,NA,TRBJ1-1,CASRGQTANTEAFF,TGTGCCAGCCGTGGGCAGACAGCGAACACTGAAGCTTTCTTT
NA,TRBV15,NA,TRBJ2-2,CATSRVGGATTGELFF,TGTGCCACCAGCAGAGTTGGGGGCGCCACCACCGGGGAGCTGTTTTTT